These 31 T cell receptor beta chains originate from one sample sequenced in a study of blood T cell repertoires in COVID-19. Here immunoSEQ multiplex PCR was the method, and the copy in TCRdb shows in-frame clones only, minus some. The sample has over 75,000 clones, approximately 79% seen once. The sample comprised peripheral blood. Receptors were obtained from a man between 65 and 85 years old with acute or convalescent COVID-19.

The V gene is TRBV2, the J gene TRBJ2-1; 11 bases are a match to TRBD1. J was trimmed by 10 bases and V by 4 bases; bases with no gene match: 12. The CDR3 consists of 16 residues. CDR1 and CDR2 from the germline V gene are SNHLY and FYNNEI. Here the CDR3 DNA reads TGTGCCAGCAGTGCCTGGGACAGGGGGAACCTCCAGGAGCAGTTCTTC. Protein: CASSAWDRGNLQEQFF.

The chain recombines TRBV9 with TRBJ2-5, with 8 bases lining up with TRBD1. Germline loops: CDR1 SGDLS, CDR2 YYNGEE. This CDR3 is 15 amino acids long. J gave up 5 bases and V 0 bases, and 6 bases lay outside the gene matches. The CDR3 nucleotides are TGTGCCAGCAGCGTAGAACCAGGGGGCACGGAGACCCAGTACTTC. Its protein is CASSVEPGGTETQYF.

The chain joins TRBV5-1 to TRBJ1-1, with D perhaps matching TRBD1 (6 bases). Trimming shortened V by 4 bases and J by 2 bases, and 15 bases separated the two germline ends. The germline V gene encodes CDR1 SGHRS and CDR2 YFSETQ. CDR3 size: 15 residues. The CDR3, as DNA: TGCGCCAGCAGCACCACCCCAGGGGTTAACACTGAAGCTTTCTTT. Translating it yields CASSTTPGVNTEAFF.

This clone was seen once. This sequence joins TRBV4-1 and TRBJ1-3, with TRBD1 matching 10 bases. There are 16 residues in the CDR3. The V segment lost 3 bases and the J segment 4 bases; nucleotides outside the gene matches: 6. Germline CDR1 MGHRA, CDR2 YSYEKL. The CDR3 nucleotides are TGCGCCAGCAGCCAGACAGGGGGCCTACCCGGAAACACCATATATTTT. Its protein is CASSQTGGLPGNTIYF.

The V and J genes are TRBV7-8 and TRBJ1-2, with TRBD1 matching over 8 bases. CDR3 length: 14 amino acids. With 6 bases clipped from V and 2 bases from J, the junction kept 5 bases outside the gene matches. The germline V gene encodes CDR1 SGHVS and CDR2 FQNEAQ. Written as DNA, the CDR3 is TGTGCCAGCAGAGCCAGGGGGCCCAACTATGGCTACACCTTC. It encodes CASRARGPNYGYTF.

This sequence joins TRBV5-5 and TRBJ2-3, with 7 bases identical to TRBD1. CDR1 SGHKS and CDR2 YYEKEE come from the germline V gene (reference sequence). The junction had 7 bases not matched to a gene; V was cut back by 4 bases and J by 2 bases. The length of the CDR3 is 15 residues. The CDR3 DNA reads TGTGCCAGCAGCCCCATCGGACAGGCCACAGATACGCAGTATTTT. Translated, it gives CASSPIGQATDTQYF.

The chain is built from TRBV7-9 and TRBJ2-5; possibly TRBD1 for D (7 bases). Deletions cut 2 bases from V and 1 base from J, with 11 bases between. Germline lookup yields CDR1 SEHNR and CDR2 FQNEAQ (reference sequence). CDR3 length: 15 residues. CDR3: CASSLRGTVQETQYF. CDR3 sequence (DNA): TGTGCCAGCAGCTTACGGGGGACAGTCCAAGAGACCCAGTACTTC.

The chain combines TRBV19 with TRBJ2-1; D possibly corresponds to TRBD2 (6 bases). V dropped 8 bases and J dropped 2 bases, with 10 bases sitting between them. The CDR3 has 13 amino acids. CDR1 is LNHDA, CDR2 SQIVND, per germline (reference sequence). The CDR3 bases are TGTGCCAGTTCCTGGGGGGCCTACAATGAGCAGTTCTTC. Protein product: CASSWGAYNEQFF.

The V and J genes are TRBV6-4 and TRBJ2-1; D remains ambiguous. V lost 0 bases, J lost 2 bases, and 14 bases lay in between. CDR3 length: 17 residues. The germline V gene encodes CDR1 MRHNA and CDR2 SNTAGT. CDR3 bases: TGTGCCAGCAGTGACTCGCCCCTCACTGTGGCCTACAATGAGCAGTTCTTC. Residues: CASSDSPLTVAYNEQFF.

The gene calls are TRBV7-2 and TRBJ2-5; D may be TRBD2 (7 bases). Germline lookup yields CDR1 SGHTA and CDR2 FQGNSA. The V and J ends lost 5 bases and 5 bases respectively, with 18 bases between them. The CDR3 has 15 amino acids. CDR3 residues: CASSRGAGRAETQYF. DNA of the CDR3: TGTGCCAGCAGCCGGGGGGCAGGGAGAGCGGAGACCCAGTACTTC.

This chain uses TRBV4-1 with TRBJ1-3, with D perhaps matching TRBD1 (5 bases). The CDR3 is 16 amino acids. CDR1 and CDR2 (germline): MGHRA, YSYEKL. V dropped 0 bases and J dropped 4 bases, with 13 bases sitting between them. CDR3 in amino acids: CASSQDTGGSGNTIYF. As DNA, the CDR3 is TGCGCCAGCAGCCAAGATACGGGGGGTTCAGGAAACACCATATATTTT.

The chain employs TRBV27 and TRBJ2-2; perhaps TRBD1 as D (6 bases). CDR3 size: 15 residues. Germline CDR1 and CDR2: MNHEY and SMNVEV (reference sequence). Trimming pared 1 base from V and 6 bases from J, leaving 12 bases between. CDR3 region: CASSLFRGSPGELFF. DNA of the CDR3: TGTGCCAGCAGTTTATTCAGGGGAAGTCCCGGGGAGCTGTTTTTT.

The chain joins TRBV6-5 to TRBJ2-2, with a possible D match to TRBD2 (7 bases). The CDR3 totals 15 residues. The germline V and J ends were trimmed by 0 bases and 4 bases, with 9 bases remaining between them. Germline V gives CDR1 MNHEY, CDR2 SVGAGI. This CDR3 reads CASSYSGGLTGELFF. DNA for the CDR3: TGTGCCAGCAGTTACTCGGGGGGGCTCACCGGGGAGCTGTTTTTT.

The chain recombines TRBV4-1 with TRBJ1-1; D may be TRBD1 (5 bases). Germline loops: CDR1 MGHRA, CDR2 YSYEKL. The ends were cut back, 1 base at V and 4 bases at J, with 19 bases in the middle. The CDR3 is made up of 17 amino acids. The CDR3 DNA follows: TGCGCCAGCAGCCAAGGTCGGCAAGGGGTGGGGGGCACTGAAGCTTTCTTT. Amino acid sequence: CASSQGRQGVGGTEAFF.

The CDR3 is CAWTIGQGARGYTF. CDR3 nucleotide sequence: TGTGCCTGGACCATCGGACAGGGGGCGCGGGGCTACACCTTC. The chain carries TRBV30 and TRBJ1-2; 11 nucleotides match TRBD1. The germline gives CDR1 GTSNPN, CDR2 SVGIG (reference sequence). This CDR3 is 14 amino acids long. V gave up 4 bases and J gave up 8 bases; unmatched junction bases: 9.

The chain employs TRBV7-6 and TRBJ1-6; the D is unclear. Trimming pared 4 bases from V and 9 bases from J, leaving 7 bases between. Germline V gene sequence: CDR1 SGHVS, CDR2 FNYEAQ. The CDR3 loop spans 12 amino acids. CDR3 in DNA: TGTGCCAGCAGCTCCCGGGGTTCACCCCTCCACTTT. Protein sequence: CASSSRGSPLHF. Looking up the rest from reference TRBV7-6 and TRBJ1-6 gives the full variable domain: GAGVSQSPRYKVTKRGQDVALRCDPISGHVSLYWYRQALGQGPEFLTYFNYEAQQDKSGLPNDRFSAERPEGSISTLTIQRTEQRDSAMYRCASSSRGSPLHFGNGTRLTVT.

This clone was detected only a few times. The genes are TRBV27 and TRBJ2-1; tentative D call: TRBD1 (5 bases). Trimming stripped 5 bases from V and 5 bases from J, with 10 bases between. CDR1 and CDR2 (germline): MNHEY, SMNVEV (reference sequence). The CDR3 is made up of 13 amino acids. In nucleotides, the CDR3 is TGTGCCAGCAGTCTCCAACAGGACAATGAGCAGTTCTTC. Translation: CASSLQQDNEQFF.

This chain uses TRBV28 with TRBJ2-3; 11 bases are a match to TRBD1. This CDR3 is 18 amino acids long. Trimming took 6 bases from V and 0 from J; bases not matched to a gene: 11. In germline, CDR1 is MDHEN, CDR2 SYDVKM. CDR3 bases: TGTGCCAGCAGCAGCGCAGGGACAGGGGGTCAAAGCACAGATACGCAGTATTTT. This codes for CASSSAGTGGQSTDTQYF.

This rearrangement joins TRBV2 to TRBJ2-7, with a tentative D call TRBD2 (6 bases). The CDR3 is 12 residues long. Trimming pared 4 bases from V and 2 bases from J, leaving 6 bases between. Germline CDR1 reads SNHLY; CDR2 reads FYNNEI. CDR3 protein: CASSGGAYEQYF. The CDR3 nucleotides are TGTGCCAGCAGTGGGGGGGCCTACGAGCAGTACTTC.

The chain is built from TRBV5-1 and TRBJ2-3; TRBD1 aligns across 9 bases. The CDR3 contains 13 residues. J was trimmed by 4 bases and V by 6 bases; bases with no gene match: 3. CDR1 is SGHRS, CDR2 YFSETQ, per germline. In DNA form, the CDR3 reads TGCGCCAGCACGACAGGGGGGTCAGATACGCAGTATTTT. It specifies CASTTGGSDTQYF.

This clone was seen a handful of times. The J gene is TRBJ2-6, the V gene TRBV4-1, with D possibly being TRBD1 (5 bases). Germline V lookup: CDR1 MGHRA, CDR2 YSYEKL. The CDR3 has 17 residues. Trimming shortened V by 0 bases and J by 1 base, and 10 bases separated the two germline ends. This CDR3 is CASSQDPGSSGANVLTF. For the CDR3, the DNA is TGCGCCAGCAGCCAAGATCCAGGGTCTTCTGGGGCCAACGTCCTGACTTTC.

CDR3 sequence reads: CASSTPPQGAVRRNQPQHF. In nucleotides, the CDR3 is TGTGCCAGTAGTACCCCGCCGCAGGGGGCGGTCCGTCGCAATCAGCCCCAGCATTTT. The J gene is TRBJ1-5, the V gene TRBV19, with TRBD1 identical over 8 bases. The CDR3 extends over 19 amino acids. Trimming took 4 bases from V and 2 from J; bases not matched to a gene: 16. Per germline, CDR1 LNHDA and CDR2 SQIVND (reference sequence).

The chain combines TRBV3-1 (or the pseudogene TRBV3-2) with TRBJ1-2; D ambiguous. Trimming pared 3 bases from V and 5 bases from J, leaving 4 bases between. CDR1 is LGHDT, CDR2 YNNKEL, per germline (reference sequence). This CDR3 region has 11 residues. CDR3 in amino acids: CASSHRYGYTF. Here the CDR3 DNA reads TGTGCCAGCAGCCACAGATATGGCTACACCTTC.

The rearrangement uses TRBV3-1 (or the pseudogene TRBV3-2) and TRBJ1-6; tentative D call: TRBD1 (6 bases). Deletions cut 6 bases from V and 9 bases from J, with 15 bases between. The CDR3 runs to 14 residues. From germline, CDR1 is LGHDT and CDR2 YNNKEL (reference sequence). The CDR3 here is CASRQTGLGSPLHF. Here the CDR3 DNA reads TGTGCCAGCAGACAGACAGGACTTGGTTCACCCCTCCACTTT.

CDR3 sequence reads: CASSLDRGGYEQYV. The DNA of the CDR3 is TGTGCCAGCAGCTTAGATAGGGGGGGATACGAGCAGTACGTC. The V gene is TRBV11-3, the J gene TRBJ2-7, with a weak D call TRBD2 (7 bases). The CDR3 is 14 amino acids. The germline V gene has CDR1 SGHNT and CDR2 YENEEA. Between the trimmed V and J ends, which lost 0 bases and 4 bases, there was a span of 10 bases.

This clone was detected only a few times. This chain uses TRBV2 with TRBJ1-1; D is ambiguous. Germline loops: CDR1 SNHLY, CDR2 FYNNEI. There are 16 residues in the CDR3. The germline V and J ends were trimmed by 4 bases and 0 bases, with 15 bases remaining between them. The CDR3 nucleotides are TGTGCCAGCAGTGCGAGTCGGAGGGTCATGAACACTGAAGCTTTCTTT. Encoded protein: CASSASRRVMNTEAFF.

This chain joins TRBV9 and TRBJ1-5, with TRBD1 matching over 7 bases. The length of the CDR3 is 14 residues. The junction had 9 bases not matched to a gene; V was cut back by 3 bases and J by 9 bases. Germline V gives CDR1 SGDLS, CDR2 YYNGEE. The CDR3 region is CASSAGTVGTPQHF. In nucleotides, the CDR3 is TGTGCCAGCAGCGCGGGGACAGTGGGAACGCCCCAGCATTTT. Full variable domain (missing parts from reference TRBV9 and TRBJ1-5): DSGVTQTPKHLITATGQRVTLRCSPRSGDLSVYWYQQSLDQGLQFLIQYYNGEERAKGNILERFSAQQFPDLHSELNLSSLELGDSALYFCASSAGTVGTPQHFGDGTRLSIL.

The gene calls are TRBV11-2 and TRBJ2-5; 8 positions match TRBD1. The CDR3 runs to 15 residues. Germline V gene lookup returns CDR1 SGHAT and CDR2 FQNNGV. The junction had 5 bases not matched to a gene; V was cut back by 1 base and J by 4 bases. CDR3 protein: CASSLGDRSPETQYF. The CDR3 region has the DNA TGTGCCAGCAGCTTAGGGGACAGGTCACCAGAGACCCAGTACTTC.

V is TRBV5-1 and J is TRBJ2-3; D might be TRBD2 (5 bases). CDR1 and CDR2 from the germline V gene are SGHRS and YFSETQ. This CDR3 contains 14 residues. V lost 5 bases, J lost 2 bases, and 12 bases lay in between. The CDR3 sequence: CASREDSNTDTQYF. CDR3 DNA sequence: TGCGCCAGCAGGGAGGACTCTAACACAGATACGCAGTATTTT.

The chain carries TRBV12-1 and TRBJ1-5; TRBD1 reflects the table's D call only, with no check against the DNA. TRBV12-1 is a recognized pseudogene. This CDR3 is built from 15 residues. CDR3 bases: TGTGCCAGCACCCATCCGGGACAGGGGAATCAGCCCCAGCATTTT. As protein: CASTHPGQGNQPQHF.

This chain's CDR3 is CASSLSPDWKDTQYF. The CDR3 DNA is TGTGCCAGCAGTCTCTCCCCCGACTGGAAAGATACGCAGTATTTT. The rearrangement links TRBV6-5 to TRBJ2-3, with no clear D. Germline CDR1 and CDR2: MNHEY and SVGAGI. V was trimmed by 5 bases and J by 5 bases, leaving 17 bases between them. This CDR3 spans 15 amino acids.